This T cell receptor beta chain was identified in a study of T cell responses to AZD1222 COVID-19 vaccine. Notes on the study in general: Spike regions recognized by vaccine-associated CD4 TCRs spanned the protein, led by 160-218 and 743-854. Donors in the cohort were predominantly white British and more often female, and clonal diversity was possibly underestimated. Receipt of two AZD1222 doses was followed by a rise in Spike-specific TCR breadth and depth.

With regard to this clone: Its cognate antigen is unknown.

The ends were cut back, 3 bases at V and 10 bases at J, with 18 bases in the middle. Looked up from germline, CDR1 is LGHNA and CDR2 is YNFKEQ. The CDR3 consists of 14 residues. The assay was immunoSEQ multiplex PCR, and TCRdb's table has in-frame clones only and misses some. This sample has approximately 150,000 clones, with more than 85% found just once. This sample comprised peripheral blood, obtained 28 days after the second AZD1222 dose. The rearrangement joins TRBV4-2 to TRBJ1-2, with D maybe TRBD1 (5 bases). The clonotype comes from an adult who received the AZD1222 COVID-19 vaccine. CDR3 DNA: TGTGCCAGCAGCCAGGCCACGGGAAGGGGTGACTACACCTTC. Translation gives CASSQATGRGDYTF.